This T cell receptor beta chain emerged from a study of T-cell reconstitution after alpha-beta-depleted transplantation in children. Findings and caveats of the study: One year post-transplant, T-cell counts and diversity were largely derived from T cells produced anew. At around two months after transplant, the alpha-beta T cells were reportedly derived from several hundred expanded clones that came from non-depleted graft cells.

A TCRbeta library incorporating unique molecular identifiers was prepared. TCRdb re-called the PCR reads with MiXCR, one entry per CDR3 protein. The table shows approximately 500,000 distinct CDR3 sequences, with about 11% occurring only once. This CDR3 is built from 15 residues. Trimming removed 7 bases from V and 8 bases from J, with 26 bases in between. The germline gives CDR1 GTSNPN, CDR2 SVGIG (reference sequence). Of note for this clonotype: Its matching antigen is unknown.

The rearrangement uses TRBV30 and TRBJ1-2; maybe TRBD1 (5 bases). The receptor's source is a child aged 2 to 10 with inherited bone marrow failure, due to receive a stem cell transplant. This specimen was PBMCs, taken before TCRalphabeta/CD19-depleted stem cell transplant. In nucleotides, the CDR3 is TGTGCCTCTAGAGCCCCCGGGACCTCAAGGGGAGGCTACACCTTC. Protein: CASRAPGTSRGGYTF.